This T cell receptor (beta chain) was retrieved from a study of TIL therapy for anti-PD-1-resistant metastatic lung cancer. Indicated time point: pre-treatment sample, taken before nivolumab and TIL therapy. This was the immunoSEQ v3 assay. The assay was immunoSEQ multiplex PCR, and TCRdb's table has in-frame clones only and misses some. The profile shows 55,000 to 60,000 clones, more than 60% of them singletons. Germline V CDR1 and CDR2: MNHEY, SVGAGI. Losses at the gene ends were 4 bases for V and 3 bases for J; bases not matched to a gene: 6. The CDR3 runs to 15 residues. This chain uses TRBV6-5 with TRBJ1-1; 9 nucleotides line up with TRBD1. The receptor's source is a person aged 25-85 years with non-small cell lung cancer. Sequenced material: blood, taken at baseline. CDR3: CASSSPGQGYTEAFF. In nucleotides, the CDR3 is TGTGCCAGCAGTTCGCCGGGACAGGGCTACACTGAAGCTTTCTTT.